The 12 T cell receptor beta chains below all came from one sample that was sequenced in a study of shared clonotypes between healthy human individuals. Some clones are missing from TCRdb's copy, which holds only in-frame ones; the method was immunoSEQ multiplex PCR. Counted here are hundreds of thousands of clones, around 74% occurring once; the ten biggest clones make up 10%. Sequencing was done on a sample of memory CD4+ T cells sorted from blood. Sample subset: CD45RA-negative fraction. Receptors originate from a man aged 25 to 40 in good health.

This clone was counted between two and nine times. This chain joins TRBV9 and TRBJ2-3; 12 bases agree with TRBD2. CDR1 is SGDLS, CDR2 YYNGEE, per germline. CDR3 length equals 17 residues. The V gene end was trimmed by 3 bases and the J gene end by 5 bases; junction bases not matched to a gene: 10. CDR3 coding DNA: TGTGCCAGCAGCGCGACCCCACAACTAGCGGGAGGAGATACGCAGTATTTT. This translates into CASSATPQLAGGDTQYF.

This clone occurred many times. The CDR3 region has the DNA TGTGCCATCAGTGAGGGAGGGGGCTTCACTGAAGCTTTCTTT. It yields the protein CAISEGGGFTEAFF. The chain joins TRBV10-3 to TRBJ1-1; 7 bases align to TRBD1. This CDR3 comprises 14 residues. V lost 2 bases to trimming and J lost 4 bases; unmatched junction nucleotides: 4. Germline V gene data show CDR1 as ENHRY and CDR2 as SYGVKD.

CDR3 nucleotides: TGTGCCAGCAGCGTTGCAGGGACGGCCAATCAGCCCCAGCATTTT. Translation gives CASSVAGTANQPQHF. The chain carries TRBV9 and TRBJ1-5; the D gene is possibly TRBD1 (5 bases). Trimming removed 2 bases from V and 3 bases from J, with 12 bases in between. CDR3 length: 15 amino acids. In germline, CDR1 is SGDLS, CDR2 YYNGEE.

This chain links TRBV19 with TRBJ1-2; the D is unclear. V lost 3 bases and J lost 3, with 11 bases in between. The CDR3 runs 14 residues. In germline, CDR1 is LNHDA, CDR2 SQIVND (reference sequence). The CDR3 protein is CASSIRITDYGYTF. The CDR3 nucleotides read TGTGCCAGTAGTATCCGAATAACTGACTATGGCTACACCTTC.

The rearrangement joins TRBV5-1 to TRBJ2-5; 11 bases map to TRBD2. Trimming at V came to 0 bases and at J to 5 bases, leaving 12 bases not matched to a gene. This CDR3 contains 18 residues. Germline values: CDR1 SGHRS, CDR2 YFSETQ. CDR3 loop: CASSLAISGRDFMETQYF. The CDR3 region has the DNA TGCGCCAGCAGCTTGGCAATTAGCGGGAGGGATTTTATGGAGACCCAGTACTTC.

The chain employs TRBV19 and TRBJ2-1; D call uncertain. The V gene lost 4 bases and the J gene lost 1 base, with 2 bases spanning the gap. This CDR3 has 12 amino acids. Germline V gives CDR1 LNHDA, CDR2 SQIVND (reference sequence). The DNA of the CDR3 is TGTGCCAGTAGTACGTCCTACAATGAGCAGTTCTTC. It encodes CASSTSYNEQFF.

V and J are TRBV6-4 and TRBJ2-3; D gene unclear. The V gene's germline CDR1 is MRHNA and CDR2 SNTAGT. V was trimmed by 6 bases and J by 8 bases, leaving 18 bases between them. The length of the CDR3 is 14 residues. The CDR3 sequence is CASSPSLAQGTQYF. As DNA, the CDR3 is TGTGCCAGCAGCCCCAGCCTGGCCCAAGGTACGCAGTATTTT.

The rearrangement joins TRBV5-6 to TRBJ1-3, with TRBD1 as a possible D gene (5 bases). V lost 4 bases, J lost 4 bases, and 9 bases lay in between. The CDR3 is 13 amino acids. Germline CDR1 is SGHDT and CDR2 is YYEEEE. CDR3 loop: CASSTGRGNTIYF. Written as DNA, the CDR3 is TGTGCCAGCAGCACGGGACGCGGAAACACCATATATTTT.

The genes are TRBV20-1 and TRBJ1-2; D call uncertain. The CDR3 has 11 residues. Germline CDR1 is DFQATT and CDR2 is SNEGSKA (reference sequence). Trimming took off 1 base at V and 3 bases at J, with 3 bases between the two ends. The CDR3 DNA follows: TGCAGTGCTAGAGCCGACTATGGCTACACCTTC. It encodes CSARADYGYTF.

The table lists this clone with a count of one. The V call is TRBV5-1, the J call TRBJ2-5; unclear D gene. The CDR3 is made up of 13 amino acids. Per germline, CDR1 SGHRS and CDR2 YFSETQ. V shed 0 bases and J shed 5 bases, with 8 bases lying between them. CDR3 DNA: TGCGCCAGCAGCTTGGTGTGGGCCGAGACCCAGTACTTC. It is translated as CASSLVWAETQYF.

In DNA form, the CDR3 reads TGTGCCAGCAGCTCTATGAGCGGTGGGCGAAGCACAGATACGCAGTATTTT. As protein: CASSSMSGGRSTDTQYF. J is TRBJ2-3 and V is TRBV7-9; possibly TRBD2 for D (5 bases). Trimming removed 4 bases at V and 0 bases at J, with 17 bases between. CDR1 and CDR2 (germline): SEHNR, FQNEAQ (reference sequence). CDR3 length equals 17 residues.

The V call is TRBV11-2, the J call TRBJ1-1; D is unresolved. Germline V lookup: CDR1 SGHAT, CDR2 FQNNGV. Trimming took 7 bases from V and 3 from J, leaving 12 bases between them. This CDR3 has 13 residues. CDR3 protein: CASTISSDTEAFF. As DNA, the CDR3 is TGTGCCAGCACCATCTCGTCGGACACTGAAGCTTTCTTT. The whole variable domain, filled in from reference TRBV11-2 and TRBJ1-1, reads EAGVAQSPRYKIIEKRQSVAFWCNPISGHATLYWYQQILGQGPKLLIQFQNNGVVDDSQLPKDRFSAERLKGVDSTLKIQPAKLEDSAVYLCASTISSDTEAFFGQGTRLTVV.